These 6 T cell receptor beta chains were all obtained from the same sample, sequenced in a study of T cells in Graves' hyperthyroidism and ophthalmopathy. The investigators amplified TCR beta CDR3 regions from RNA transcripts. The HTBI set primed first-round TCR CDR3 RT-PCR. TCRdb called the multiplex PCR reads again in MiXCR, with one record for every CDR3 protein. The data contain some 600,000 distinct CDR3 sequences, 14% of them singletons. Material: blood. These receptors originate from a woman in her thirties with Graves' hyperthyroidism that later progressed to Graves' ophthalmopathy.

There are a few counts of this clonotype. This CDR3 reads CASSELQQYF. CDR3 nucleotides: TGTGCCAGCAGTGAATTACAGCAGTACTTC. The chain couples TRBV2 to TRBJ2-7; D remains unclear. The germline CDR1 and CDR2 sequences are SNHLY and FYNNEI. The length of the CDR3 is 10 residues. Trimming removed 2 bases from V and 8 bases from J, with 4 bases in between.

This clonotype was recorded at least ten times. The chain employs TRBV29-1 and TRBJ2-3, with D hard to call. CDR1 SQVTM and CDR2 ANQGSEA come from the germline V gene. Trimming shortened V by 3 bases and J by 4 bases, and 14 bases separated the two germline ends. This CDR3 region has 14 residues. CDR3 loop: CSVDPYHRADTQYF. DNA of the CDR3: TGCAGCGTTGATCCCTACCACCGGGCAGATACGCAGTATTTT.

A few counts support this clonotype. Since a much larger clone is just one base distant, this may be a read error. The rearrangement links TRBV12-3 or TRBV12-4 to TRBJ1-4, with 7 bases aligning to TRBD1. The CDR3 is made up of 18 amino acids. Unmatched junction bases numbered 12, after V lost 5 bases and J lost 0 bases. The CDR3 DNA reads TGTGCCAGCAGTGCCTCCCGGGGACAGACTTCAACTAATGAAAAACTGTTTTTT. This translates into CASSASRGQTSTNEKLFF.

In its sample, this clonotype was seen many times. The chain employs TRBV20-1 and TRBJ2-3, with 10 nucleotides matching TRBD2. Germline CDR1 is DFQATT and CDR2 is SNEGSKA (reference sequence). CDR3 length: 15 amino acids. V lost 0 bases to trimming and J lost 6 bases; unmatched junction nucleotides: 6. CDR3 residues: CSARDIAGGLDTQYF. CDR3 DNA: TGCAGTGCTAGAGATATAGCGGGAGGACTGGATACGCAGTATTTT.

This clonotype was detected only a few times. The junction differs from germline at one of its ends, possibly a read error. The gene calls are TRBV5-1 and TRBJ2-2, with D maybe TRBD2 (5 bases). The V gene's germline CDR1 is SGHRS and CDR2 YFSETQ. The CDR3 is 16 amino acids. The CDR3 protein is CASSSGSGSNTGELVF. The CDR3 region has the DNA TGCGCCAGCAGCTCGGGGTCGGGCTCGAACACCGGGGAGCTGGTTTTT.

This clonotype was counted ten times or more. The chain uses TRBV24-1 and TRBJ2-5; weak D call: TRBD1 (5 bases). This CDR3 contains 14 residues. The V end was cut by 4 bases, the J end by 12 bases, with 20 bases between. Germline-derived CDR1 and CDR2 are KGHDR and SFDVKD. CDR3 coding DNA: TGTGCCACCAGTGACGCACAGGATAGGGAAAGGAAGTACTTC. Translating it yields CATSDAQDRERKYF.